The clone carrying this T cell receptor beta chain came up a few times. The CDR3 has 17 amino acids. Per the germline V gene, CDR1 is SEHNR and CDR2 is FQNEAQ (reference sequence). Trimming removed 2 bases at V and 2 bases at J, with 18 bases between. The data belong to a study of cytomegalovirus exposure and HLA in healthy donors. Primers: 60 Vbeta forward and 13 Jbeta reverse. Some clones are missing from TCRdb's copy, which holds only in-frame ones; the method was immunoSEQ multiplex PCR. This table has about 92,000 clones, about 84% appearing once. This chain connects TRBV7-9 to TRBJ1-1; D is unresolved. Material for sequencing was PBMCs. The clonotype originates from a girl aged 2 to 10 in good health and CMV-seropositive. CDR3 in DNA: TGTGCCAGCAGCTTATCTTGGGGAGGGAGAATCAACACTGAAGCTTTCTTT. Translating it yields CASSLSWGGRINTEAFF.